This T cell receptor (beta chain) is from a study of beta chain features in type 1 diabetes. Whole-study results and caveats: Since sequencing was performed on cDNA, cells with high TCR expression could be over-represented. Within each of all four CD4+ subsets, Type 1 diabetes patients had TCRB CDR3s that were moderately but significantly shorter.

Germline assignment: CDR1 SGHTA and CDR2 FQGNSA. The CDR3 totals 14 residues. The ends were cut back, 2 bases at V and 0 bases at J, with 8 bases in the middle. This clone was seen repeatedly, ten times or more. The antigen remains undetermined. Since all of the isolated RNA was reverse transcribed, expressed TCRB transcripts were what got sequenced. Repertoires were generated with immunoSEQ multiplex PCR, while TCRdb's copy carries only in-frame clones and drops some. Here the sample spans more than 300,000 clones, 6.5% to 10% being singletons. Cells sorted by CD45RO/CCR7/CD25/CD127/CD95/CD27 comprised CD4+ naive, central memory, regulatory and stem cell-like memory cells. Every sorted population was more than 98% pure.

The V and J genes are TRBV7-2 and TRBJ2-7; no reliable D call. The sequenced material came from central memory CD4+ T cells from blood. This receptor was taken from a woman aged 18-29 years in good health. CDR3 in DNA: TGTGCCAGCAGCTTACTGAGACTCTCCTACGAGCAGTACTTC. Its translation is CASSLLRLSYEQYF.